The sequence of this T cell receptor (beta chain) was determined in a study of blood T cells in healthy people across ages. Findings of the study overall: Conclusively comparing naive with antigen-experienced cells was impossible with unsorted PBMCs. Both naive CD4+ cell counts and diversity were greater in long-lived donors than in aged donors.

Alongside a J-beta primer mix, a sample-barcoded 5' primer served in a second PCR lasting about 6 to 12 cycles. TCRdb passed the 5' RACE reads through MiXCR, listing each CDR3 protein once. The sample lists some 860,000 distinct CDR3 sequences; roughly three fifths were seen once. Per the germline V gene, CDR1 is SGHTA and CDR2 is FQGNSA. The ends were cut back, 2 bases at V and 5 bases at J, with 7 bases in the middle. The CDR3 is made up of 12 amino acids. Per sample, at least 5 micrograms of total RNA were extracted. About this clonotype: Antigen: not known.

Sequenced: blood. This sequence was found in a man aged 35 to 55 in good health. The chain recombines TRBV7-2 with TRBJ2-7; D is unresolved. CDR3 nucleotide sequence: TGTGCCAGCAGCTTATTTATAAACGAGCAGTACTTC. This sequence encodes CASSLFINEQYF.